Listed here are 13 T cell receptor beta chains from one sample, sequenced in a study of CD8+ T cells in alopecia areata. The sequencing template was cDNA reverse transcribed from extracted RNA. Using immunoSEQ multiplex PCR, the repertoire was profiled, and TCRdb retains in-frame clones only, with some absent. The sample lists about 69,000 clones, roughly 60% occurring once. The material sequenced was CD8+ T cells sorted from blood, taken at week 0. The origin of the receptors is a human donor with alopecia areata.

The chain has TRBV6-4 and TRBJ1-1, with unresolved D. Per the germline V gene, CDR1 is MRHNA and CDR2 is SNTAGT. The CDR3 runs to 14 residues. The V and J ends lost 2 bases and 2 bases respectively, with 9 bases between them. The CDR3 loop is CASSDGGPNTEAFF. CDR3 bases: TGTGCCAGCAGTGACGGAGGGCCAAACACTGAAGCTTTCTTT.

This clone turned up a few times. V and J are TRBV4-1 and TRBJ2-1; no firm D call. CDR3 size: 15 residues. The germline V and J ends were trimmed by 3 bases and 0 bases, with 9 bases remaining between them. Germline V gene data show CDR1 as MGHRA and CDR2 as YSYEKL. The CDR3 spells CASSHYPYSYNEQFF. The CDR3 bases are TGCGCCAGCAGCCACTATCCGTACTCCTACAATGAGCAGTTCTTC.

V gene TRBV29-1 combines with J gene TRBJ2-1; D is possibly TRBD2 (6 bases). Trimming cost V 6 bases and J 10 bases, with 19 bases left between them. The germline gives CDR1 SQVTM, CDR2 ANQGSEA. The CDR3 consists of 13 residues. The CDR3 bases are TGCAGCGTCTCGTCGGGACTCAGCAGCGAGCAGTTCTTC. Its translation is CSVSSGLSSEQFF.

This clone came up a few times. The chain combines TRBV28 with TRBJ1-5; 8 nucleotides match TRBD1. Germline CDR1 and CDR2: MDHEN and SYDVKM. V lost 5 bases, J lost 11 bases, and 11 bases stayed unmatched. The CDR3 is 14 amino acids. CDR3 residues: CASSPRTGYMAQHF. CDR3 nucleotides: TGTGCCAGCAGTCCGAGGACAGGGTACATGGCCCAGCATTTT.

This clone was counted a single time. This chain joins TRBV9 and TRBJ1-5, with a tentative D call TRBD1 (5 bases). The CDR3 runs to 13 residues. Germline V gene sequence: CDR1 SGDLS, CDR2 YYNGEE. V gave up 4 bases and J gave up 7 bases, with 12 bases separating them. The CDR3 sequence is CASSPTGGQPQHF. CDR3 sequence (DNA): TGTGCCAGCAGCCCCACAGGAGGACAGCCCCAGCATTTT.

This clone was detected a few times. The rearrangement joins TRBV4-3 to TRBJ2-5, with 12 bases lining up with TRBD2. The CDR3 contains 17 residues. The ends lost 0 bases at V and 4 bases at J; junction bases unmatched: 6. Germline assignment: CDR1 LGHNA and CDR2 YSLEER. The CDR3 sequence is CASSQDGASGGAETQYF. CDR3 bases: TGCGCCAGCAGCCAAGATGGTGCTAGCGGGGGGGCAGAGACCCAGTACTTC.

The V call is TRBV7-2, the J call TRBJ2-6, with TRBD1 matching 7 bases. Losses at the gene ends were 5 bases for V and 1 base for J; bases not matched to a gene: 2. Germline V CDR1 and CDR2: SGHTA, FQGNSA. This CDR3 spans 15 amino acids. CDR3 protein: CASSPTGSGANVLTF. The DNA of the CDR3 is TGTGCCAGCAGCCCGACAGGGTCTGGGGCCAACGTCCTGACTTTC.

Comment on this clone: A read error is the likely source, as a far larger clone sits one nucleotide away. The chain joins TRBV7-8 to TRBJ1-4; the D is unclear. From germline, CDR1 is SGHVS and CDR2 FQNEAQ. The CDR3 sequence is 18 residues long. Trimming removed 5 bases from V and 4 bases from J, with 23 bases in between. The CDR3 spells CASSQETLDARINEKLFF. The CDR3, as DNA: TGTGCCAGCAGCCAAGAAACACTAGACGCTAGAATTAATGAAAAACTGTTTTTT.

This chain's CDR3 is CASSLDSGRSSYNEQFF. For the CDR3, the DNA is TGCGCCAGCAGCTTGGACTCCGGGAGGAGCTCCTACAATGAGCAGTTCTTC. The rearrangement uses TRBV5-1 and TRBJ2-1; TRBD2 matches at 7 bases. V trimming: 0 bases; J trimming: 0 bases; junction bases outside the gene matches: 6. The CDR3 covers 17 residues. Germline assignment: CDR1 SGHRS and CDR2 YFSETQ. The variable domain in full, with the rest retrieved from reference TRBV5-1 and TRBJ2-1, is KAGVTQTPRYLIKTRGQQVTLSCSPISGHRSVSWYQQTPGQGLQFLFEYFSETQRNKGNFPGRFSGRQFSNSRSEMNVSTLELGDSALYLCASSLDSGRSSYNEQFFGPGTRLTVL.

This chain joins TRBV7-9 and TRBJ2-7; D is perhaps TRBD2 (6 bases). V lost 5 bases, J lost 5 bases, and 10 bases lay in between. The CDR3 contains 12 residues. Germline V gives CDR1 SEHNR, CDR2 FQNEAQ (reference sequence). CDR3 protein: CASSHRGNEQYF. CDR3 bases: TGTGCCAGCAGCCACCGGGGGAACGAGCAGTACTTC.

The chain employs TRBV30 and TRBJ2-1, with 7 nucleotides matching TRBD1. The CDR3 totals 13 residues. The V gene end was trimmed by 3 bases and the J gene end by 4 bases; junction bases not matched to a gene: 3. Germline assignment: CDR1 GTSNPN and CDR2 SVGIG (reference sequence). Written as DNA, the CDR3 is TGTGCCTGGAGGGACAGGTTTTACAATGAGCAGTTCTTC. This encodes CAWRDRFYNEQFF. Variable domain in full (rest from reference TRBV30 and TRBJ2-1): SQTIHQWPATLVQPVGSPLSLECTVEGTSNPNLYWYRQAAGRGLQLLFYSVGIGQISSEVPQNLSASRPQDRQFILSSKKLLLSDSGFYLCAWRDRFYNEQFFGPGTRLTVL.

V gene TRBV6-5 combines with J gene TRBJ1-2, with 7 bases identical to TRBD1. Losses at the gene ends were 2 bases for V and 3 bases for J; bases not matched to a gene: 3. This CDR3 has 14 residues. Germline V CDR1 and CDR2: MNHEY, SVGAGI. CDR3 DNA: TGTGCCAGCAGTTACGGGCAGGGGGACTATGGCTACACCTTC. Its translation: CASSYGQGDYGYTF.

This clone was seen once. This chain connects TRBV5-6 to TRBJ2-2, with a weak D call TRBD1 (6 bases). The CDR3 has 14 amino acids. CDR1 and CDR2 from the germline V gene are SGHDT and YYEEEE. The V end lost 4 bases, the J end lost 1 base, and 8 bases lay between the germline ends. For the CDR3, the DNA is TGTGCCAGCAGCACGGACAGGAACACCGGGGAGCTGTTTTTT. Translated, it gives CASSTDRNTGELFF.